A single sample gave rise to the 20 T cell receptor beta chains below, sequenced in a study of T cell changes during pregnancy in multiple sclerosis. The repertoire was sequenced with immunoSEQ multiplex PCR; TCRdb's copy has only in-frame clones and lacks some. The profile shows under 70,000 clones, around 92% of them singletons. The input for sequencing was CD4+ T cells from peripheral blood mononuclear cells, taken after pregnancy. These receptors were taken from a female donor with multiple sclerosis, enrolled in a pregnancy study.

The rearrangement joins TRBV7-3 to TRBJ2-1; D may be TRBD2 (6 bases). V lost 5 bases and J lost 0, with 14 bases in between. Germline V gene data show CDR1 as SGHTA and CDR2 as FQGTGA. The CDR3 is 16 amino acids. The CDR3 DNA is TGTGCCAGCAGCCCGCGGGCGGGGAGCTCCTACAATGAGCAGTTCTTC. Its protein product is CASSPRAGSSYNEQFF.

The V and J genes are TRBV30 and TRBJ2-1, with D hard to call. The length of the CDR3 is 11 residues. Germline loops: CDR1 GTSNPN, CDR2 SVGIG (reference sequence). Trimming cost V 5 bases and J 10 bases, with 12 bases left between them. The CDR3 loop is CAWAFVGEQFF. The CDR3 nucleotides are TGTGCCTGGGCATTCGTGGGCGAGCAGTTCTTC.

This chain connects TRBV7-9 to TRBJ1-1; TRBD1 matches at 9 bases. Losses at the gene ends were 5 bases for V and 9 bases for J; bases not matched to a gene: 7. CDR1 is SEHNR and CDR2 is FQNEAQ in the germline V gene (reference sequence). The CDR3 has 13 amino acids. CDR3 region: CASSPRDRVKAFF. CDR3 DNA: TGTGCCAGCAGCCCCAGGGACAGGGTTAAAGCTTTCTTT.

V gene TRBV18 combines with J gene TRBJ2-2; the D gene is possibly TRBD2 (5 bases). V lost 1 base to trimming and J lost 6 bases, with 6 bases between them. This CDR3 is 13 amino acids long. Germline V CDR1 and CDR2: KGHSH, LQKENI. The CDR3 nucleotides read TGTGCCAGCTCACCACGGGGAGCCGGGGAGCTGTTTTTT. The encoded protein is CASSPRGAGELFF.

The rearrangement links TRBV7-3 to TRBJ1-2; TRBD1 matches 9 bases. Germline CDR1 is SGHTA and CDR2 is FQGTGA. CDR3 length: 15 amino acids. The J segment lost 8 bases and the V segment lost 5 bases, leaving 12 bases of the junction unmatched. The CDR3 loop reads CASSPNRGRIGGYTF. CDR3 in DNA: TGTGCCAGCAGCCCGAACAGGGGGCGAATCGGGGGCTACACCTTC.

The V gene is TRBV7-8, the J gene TRBJ1-1; no reliable D call. Germline CDR1 SGHVS, CDR2 FQNEAQ. There are 14 residues in the CDR3. Trimming removed 6 bases from V and 1 base from J, with 12 bases in between. The CDR3 DNA follows: TGTGCCAGCAGTTACGTAGGCGGGAACACTGAAGCTTTCTTT. Translated, it gives CASSYVGGNTEAFF.

The J gene is TRBJ1-2, the V gene TRBV30, with D maybe TRBD1 (6 bases). This CDR3 is 16 amino acids long. From germline, CDR1 is GTSNPN and CDR2 SVGIG (reference sequence). Trimming removed 4 bases from V and 1 base from J, with 19 bases in between. The CDR3: CAWNPGTSPGNYGYTF. Written as DNA, the CDR3 is TGTGCCTGGAACCCCGGGACATCACCGGGTAACTATGGCTACACCTTC.

Comment on this clone: A read error may account for a junction end that differs from germline. J is TRBJ1-2 and V is TRBV7-2, with D possibly TRBD1 on 6 matching bases. Germline CDR1 is SGHTA and CDR2 is FQGNSA. This CDR3 region has 14 residues. Written as DNA, the CDR3 is TGTGCCAGCAGTTTAGGGCAGGGGAACTATGGCTACACCTTC. Its protein product is CASSLGQGNYGYTF.

The chain links TRBV7-6 to TRBJ1-6; D perhaps matches TRBD1 (6 bases). The CDR3 length is 17 residues. Germline V lookup: CDR1 SGHVS, CDR2 FNYEAQ. Trimming removed 3 bases from V and 0 bases from J, with 12 bases in between. CDR3 residues: CASSFETDSSYNSPLHF. CDR3 DNA sequence: TGTGCCAGCAGCTTTGAGACGGACAGCTCCTATAATTCACCCCTCCACTTT.

This rearrangement joins TRBV19 to TRBJ1-2, with 7 positions matching TRBD1. The germline CDR1 and CDR2 sequences are LNHDA and SQIVND (reference sequence). The CDR3 sequence is 12 residues long. The trim removed 10 bases at V and 3 bases at J, leaving 5 bases unmatched. The CDR3 DNA is TGTGCCATTTTCGACAGGGACTATGGCTACACCTTC. Protein sequence: CAIFDRDYGYTF.

The chain has TRBV27 and TRBJ1-4; D may be TRBD1 (5 bases). The CDR3 has 13 amino acids. In germline, CDR1 is MNHEY, CDR2 SMNVEV (reference sequence). Deletions cut 8 bases from V and 8 bases from J, with 15 bases between. The CDR3 region has the DNA TGTGCCAGCGGGGGAGGGTTGAGAGAAAAACTGTTTTTT. As protein: CASGGGLREKLFF.

The V gene is TRBV15, the J gene TRBJ2-7; TRBD1 agrees at 12 bases. Germline V CDR1 and CDR2: LNHNV, YYDKDF (reference sequence). The V gene end was trimmed by 4 bases and the J gene end by 4 bases; junction bases not matched to a gene: 5. This CDR3 spans 15 amino acids. CDR3 nucleotide sequence: TGTGCCACCAGCAAACCGGGACAGGGGGCTTACGAGCAGTACTTC. It translates to CATSKPGQGAYEQYF.

The genes are TRBV27 and TRBJ1-2; a weak D match, TRBD1 (6 bases). Germline CDR1 is MNHEY and CDR2 is SMNVEV (reference sequence). Trimming shortened V by 3 bases and J by 6 bases, and 11 bases separated the two germline ends. The CDR3 runs to 13 residues. CDR3 nucleotide sequence: TGTGCCAGCAGTTTTCGGGGGGCGCATGGCTACACCTTC. Its translation is CASSFRGAHGYTF.

V usage is TRBV28 and J usage is TRBJ2-2; TRBD1 agrees at 8 bases. This CDR3 is built from 15 residues. With 6 bases clipped from V and 4 bases from J, the junction kept 7 bases outside the gene matches. Germline CDR1 and CDR2: MDHEN and SYDVKM. CDR3 in DNA: TGTGCCAGCAGAACTACAGGGGGTCTCACCGGGGAGCTGTTTTTT. It specifies CASRTTGGLTGELFF.

The chain links TRBV6-5 to TRBJ1-1; the D gene is possibly TRBD1 (5 bases). This CDR3 has 14 residues. Germline lookup yields CDR1 MNHEY and CDR2 SVGAGI. V was pared by 0 bases and J by 5 bases, with 10 bases between. The CDR3 DNA reads TGTGCCAGCAGTTACTCGATCAGGGCAACTGAAGCTTTCTTT. It translates to CASSYSIRATEAFF.

The rearrangement uses TRBV2 and TRBJ1-2, with a possible D match to TRBD1 (5 bases). The CDR3 runs to 14 residues. CDR1 and CDR2 from the germline V gene are SNHLY and FYNNEI. V was clipped by 2 bases and J by 4 bases, with 11 bases between them. CDR3 in DNA: TGTGCCAGCAGTGAACAGCAGGGTATCTATGGCTACACCTTC. The encoded protein is CASSEQQGIYGYTF. The full variable domain, completed using reference TRBV2 and TRBJ1-2, is EPEVTQTPSHQVTQMGQEVILRCVPISNHLYFYWYRQILGQKVEFLVSFYNNEISEKSEIFDDQFSVERPDGSNFTLKIRSTKLEDSAMYFCASSEQQGIYGYTFGSGTRLTVV.

The chain is built from TRBV2 and TRBJ1-4; 9 nucleotides agree with TRBD1. Germline CDR1 SNHLY, CDR2 FYNNEI. V lost 7 bases to trimming and J lost 5 bases; unmatched junction nucleotides: 5. The CDR3 length is 14 residues. CDR3 amino acids: CASTRGQGNEKLFF. Here the CDR3 DNA reads TGTGCCAGCACAAGAGGACAGGGGAATGAAAAACTGTTTTTT.

The count of this clone is one. The gene calls are TRBV2 and TRBJ1-1, with a weak D call TRBD1 (5 bases). Trimming left V 2 bases short and J 10 bases short, with 23 bases between. The CDR3 spans 16 residues. Germline V gene lookup returns CDR1 SNHLY and CDR2 FYNNEI. In DNA, the CDR3 is TGTGCCAGCAGTGAAACGATAGGACAAAAAAAAGGCGGAGCTTTCTTT. Translating gives CASSETIGQKKGGAFF. Combining the CDR3 with reference TRBV2 and TRBJ1-1 gives the whole variable domain EPEVTQTPSHQVTQMGQEVILRCVPISNHLYFYWYRQILGQKVEFLVSFYNNEISEKSEIFDDQFSVERPDGSNFTLKIRSTKLEDSAMYFCASSETIGQKKGGAFFGQGTRLTVV.

The rearrangement joins TRBV30 to TRBJ1-2; D remains unclear. CDR1 is GTSNPN, CDR2 SVGIG, per germline (reference sequence). The CDR3 sequence is 13 residues long. The V end lost 0 bases, the J end lost 0 bases, and 5 bases lay between the germline ends. The CDR3 region is CAWSVYSNYGYTF. CDR3 coding DNA: TGTGCCTGGAGTGTATACTCTAACTATGGCTACACCTTC.

CDR3: CASSSSGVYGYTF. In DNA form, the CDR3 reads TGTGCCAGCAGCTCCTCGGGGGTCTATGGCTACACCTTC. The chain employs TRBV5-6 and TRBJ1-2, with D perhaps TRBD1 (5 bases). The CDR3 is made up of 13 amino acids. Per germline, CDR1 SGHDT and CDR2 YYEEEE. V shed 3 bases and J shed 4 bases, with 10 bases lying between them.